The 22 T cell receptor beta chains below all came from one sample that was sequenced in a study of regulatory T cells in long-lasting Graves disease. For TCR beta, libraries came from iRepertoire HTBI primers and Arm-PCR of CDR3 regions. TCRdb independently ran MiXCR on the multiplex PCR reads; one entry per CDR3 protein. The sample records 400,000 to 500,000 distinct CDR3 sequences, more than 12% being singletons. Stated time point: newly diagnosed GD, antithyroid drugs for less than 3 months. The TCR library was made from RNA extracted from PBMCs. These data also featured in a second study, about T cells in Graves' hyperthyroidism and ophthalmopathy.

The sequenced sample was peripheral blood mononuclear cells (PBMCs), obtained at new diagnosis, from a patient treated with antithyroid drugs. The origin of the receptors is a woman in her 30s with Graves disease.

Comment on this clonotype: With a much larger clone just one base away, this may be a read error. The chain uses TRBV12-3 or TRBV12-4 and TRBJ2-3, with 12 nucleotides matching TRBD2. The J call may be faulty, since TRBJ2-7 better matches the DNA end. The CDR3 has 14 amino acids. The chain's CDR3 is CASMPRTSGVKQYF. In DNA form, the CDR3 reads TGTGCCAGCATGCCCAGGACTAGCGGGGTCAAGCAGTACTTC.

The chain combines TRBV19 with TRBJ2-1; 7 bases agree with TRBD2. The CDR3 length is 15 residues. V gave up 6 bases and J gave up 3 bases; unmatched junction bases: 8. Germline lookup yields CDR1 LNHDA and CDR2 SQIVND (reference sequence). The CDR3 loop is CASSPLAGNYNEQFF. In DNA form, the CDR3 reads TGTGCCAGTAGCCCCTTAGCGGGTAACTACAATGAGCAGTTCTTC.

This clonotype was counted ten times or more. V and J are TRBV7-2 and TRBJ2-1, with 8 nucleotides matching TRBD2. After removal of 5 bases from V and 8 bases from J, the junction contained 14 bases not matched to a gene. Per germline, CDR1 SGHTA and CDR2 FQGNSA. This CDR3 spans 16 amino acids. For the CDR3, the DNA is TGTGCCAGCAGCGATCTAGCGGGTTCCTCTGTCGATGAGCAGTTCTTC. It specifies CASSDLAGSSVDEQFF.

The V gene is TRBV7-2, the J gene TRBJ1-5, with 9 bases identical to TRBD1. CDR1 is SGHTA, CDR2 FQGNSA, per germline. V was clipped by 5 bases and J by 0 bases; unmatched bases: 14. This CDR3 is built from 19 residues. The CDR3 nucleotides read TGTGCCAGCAGCCTAAAAGTAGGACAGGGGTCTTATAGCAATCAGCCCCAGCATTTT. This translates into CASSLKVGQGSYSNQPQHF.

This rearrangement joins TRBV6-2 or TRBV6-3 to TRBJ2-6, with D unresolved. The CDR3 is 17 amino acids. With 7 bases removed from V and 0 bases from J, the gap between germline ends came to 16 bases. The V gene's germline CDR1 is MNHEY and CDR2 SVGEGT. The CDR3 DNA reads TGTGCCAGCACCCCCCGCACATCCGGCTCTGGGGCCAACGTCCTGACTTTC. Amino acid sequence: CASTPRTSGSGANVLTF.

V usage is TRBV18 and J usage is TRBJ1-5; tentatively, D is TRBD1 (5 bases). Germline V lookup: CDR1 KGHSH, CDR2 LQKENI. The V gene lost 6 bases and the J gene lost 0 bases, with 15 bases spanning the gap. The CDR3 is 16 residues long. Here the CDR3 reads CASSLGATDSNQPQHF. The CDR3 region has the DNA TGTGCCAGCTCTCTCGGAGCGACAGATAGCAATCAGCCCCAGCATTTT.

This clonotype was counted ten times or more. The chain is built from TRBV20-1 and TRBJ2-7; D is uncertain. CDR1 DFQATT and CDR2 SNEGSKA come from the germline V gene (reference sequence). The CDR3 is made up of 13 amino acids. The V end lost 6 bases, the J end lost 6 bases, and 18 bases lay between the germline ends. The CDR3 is CSAQDRRLSEQYF. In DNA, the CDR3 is TGCAGTGCCCAAGACCGCCGGTTGAGCGAGCAGTACTTC.

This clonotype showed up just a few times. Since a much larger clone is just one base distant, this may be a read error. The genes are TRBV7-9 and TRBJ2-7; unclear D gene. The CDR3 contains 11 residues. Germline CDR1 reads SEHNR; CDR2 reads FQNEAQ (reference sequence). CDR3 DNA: TGTACCAGCAGCCCGGGCTACGAGCAGTACTTC. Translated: CTSSPGYEQYF.

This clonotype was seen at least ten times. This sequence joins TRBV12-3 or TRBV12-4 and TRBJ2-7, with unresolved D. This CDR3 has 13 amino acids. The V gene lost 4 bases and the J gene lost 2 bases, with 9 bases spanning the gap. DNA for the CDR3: TGTGCCAGCAGTTCCCAGCGCACCTACGAGCAGTACTTC. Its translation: CASSSQRTYEQYF.

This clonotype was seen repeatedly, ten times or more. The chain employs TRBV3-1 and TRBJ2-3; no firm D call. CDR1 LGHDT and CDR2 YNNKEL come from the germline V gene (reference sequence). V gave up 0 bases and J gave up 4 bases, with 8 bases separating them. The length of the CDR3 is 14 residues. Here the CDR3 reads CASSQESAADTQYF. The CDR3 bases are TGTGCCAGCAGCCAAGAGTCCGCGGCAGATACGCAGTATTTT.

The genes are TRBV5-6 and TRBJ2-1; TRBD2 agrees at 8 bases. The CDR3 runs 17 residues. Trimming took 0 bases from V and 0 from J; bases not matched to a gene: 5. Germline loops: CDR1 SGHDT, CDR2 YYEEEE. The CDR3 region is CASSLDRLAGSYNEQFF. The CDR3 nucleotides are TGTGCCAGCAGCTTGGATAGGCTAGCGGGCTCCTACAATGAGCAGTTCTTC.

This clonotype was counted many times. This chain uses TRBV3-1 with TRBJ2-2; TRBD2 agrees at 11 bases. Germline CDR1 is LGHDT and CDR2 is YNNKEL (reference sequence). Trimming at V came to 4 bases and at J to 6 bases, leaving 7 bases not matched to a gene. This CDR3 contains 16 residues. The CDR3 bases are TGTGCCAGCAGCCGCCCGACTAGCGGGATATCCGGGGAGCTGTTTTTT. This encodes CASSRPTSGISGELFF.

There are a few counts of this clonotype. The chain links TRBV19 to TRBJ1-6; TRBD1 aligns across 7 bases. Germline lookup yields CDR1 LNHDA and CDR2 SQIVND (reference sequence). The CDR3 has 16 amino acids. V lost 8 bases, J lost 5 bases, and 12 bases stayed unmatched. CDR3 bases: TGTGCCAGTTCCCCGTCTGGGACAGTCAATAATTCACCCCTCCACTTT. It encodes CASSPSGTVNNSPLHF.

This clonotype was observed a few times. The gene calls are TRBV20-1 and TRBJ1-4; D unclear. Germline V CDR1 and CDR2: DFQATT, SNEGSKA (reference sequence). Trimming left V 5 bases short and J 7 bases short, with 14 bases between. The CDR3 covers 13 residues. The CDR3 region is CSAYEGLSEKLFF. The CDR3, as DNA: TGCAGTGCTTATGAGGGTCTTAGTGAAAAACTGTTTTTT.

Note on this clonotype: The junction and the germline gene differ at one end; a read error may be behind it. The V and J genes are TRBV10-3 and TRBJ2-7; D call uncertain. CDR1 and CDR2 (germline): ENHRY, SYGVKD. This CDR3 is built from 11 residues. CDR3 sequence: CAINESNEQYF. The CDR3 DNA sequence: TGTGCCATCAATGAGTCTAACGAGCAGTACTTC.

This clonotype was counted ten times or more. CDR3 amino acids: CASSFYGSTDTQYF. The CDR3, as DNA: TGTGCCAGCAGCTTTTACGGGAGTACAGATACGCAGTATTTT. The V gene is TRBV5-5, the J gene TRBJ2-3; D is possibly TRBD2 (6 bases). Germline V gene sequence: CDR1 SGHKS, CDR2 YYEKEE (reference sequence). Trimming removed 2 bases from V and 3 bases from J, with 10 bases in between. CDR3 length: 14 residues.

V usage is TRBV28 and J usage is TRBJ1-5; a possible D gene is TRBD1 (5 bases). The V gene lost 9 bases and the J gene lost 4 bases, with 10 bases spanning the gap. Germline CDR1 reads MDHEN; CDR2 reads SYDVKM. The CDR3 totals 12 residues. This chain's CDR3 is CARSGANQPQHF. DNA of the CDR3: TGTGCCAGGAGTGGGGCTAATCAGCCCCAGCATTTT.

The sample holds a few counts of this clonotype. The CDR3 is CASSPRYWQGNNQPQHF. Here the CDR3 DNA reads TGTGCCAGCAGCCCCCGATATTGGCAGGGGAACAATCAGCCCCAGCATTTT. The J gene is TRBJ1-5, the V gene TRBV5-6, with a tentative D call TRBD1 (6 bases). Germline values: CDR1 SGHDT, CDR2 YYEEEE. This CDR3 contains 17 residues. The V end was cut by 4 bases, the J end by 3 bases, with 20 bases between.

The CDR3 loop reads CAPMDYPRLAGGLEGEQYF. The CDR3 nucleotides are TGTGCCCCCATGGATTACCCGAGACTAGCGGGAGGCTTAGAAGGCGAGCAGTACTTC. The chain carries TRBV6-1 and TRBJ2-7; TRBD2 matches at 13 bases. From germline, CDR1 is MNHNS and CDR2 SASEGT. The J segment lost 6 bases and the V segment lost 11 bases, leaving 25 bases of the junction unmatched. The CDR3 sequence is 19 residues long.

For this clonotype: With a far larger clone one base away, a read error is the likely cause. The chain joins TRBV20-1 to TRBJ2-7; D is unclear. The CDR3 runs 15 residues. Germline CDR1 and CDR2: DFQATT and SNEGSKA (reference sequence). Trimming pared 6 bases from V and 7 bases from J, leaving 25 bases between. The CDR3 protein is CSAPLPALFNNEQYF. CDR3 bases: TGCAGTGCACCTCTACCAGCGCTTTTTAACAATGAGCAGTACTTC.

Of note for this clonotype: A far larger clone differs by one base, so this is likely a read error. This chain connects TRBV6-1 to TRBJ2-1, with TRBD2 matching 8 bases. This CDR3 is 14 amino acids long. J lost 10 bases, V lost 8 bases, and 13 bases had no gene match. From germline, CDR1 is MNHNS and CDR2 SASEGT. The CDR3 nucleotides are TGTGCCAGCTCCGGGGACACTAGCGGCTACGAGCAGTTCTTC. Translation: CASSGDTSGYEQFF.

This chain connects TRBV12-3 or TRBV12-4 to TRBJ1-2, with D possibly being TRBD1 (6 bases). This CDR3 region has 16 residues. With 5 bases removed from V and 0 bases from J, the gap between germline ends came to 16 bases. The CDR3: CASSLGGGLANYGYTF. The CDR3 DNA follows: TGTGCCAGCAGTCTGGGGGGCGGGCTAGCTAACTATGGCTACACCTTC.